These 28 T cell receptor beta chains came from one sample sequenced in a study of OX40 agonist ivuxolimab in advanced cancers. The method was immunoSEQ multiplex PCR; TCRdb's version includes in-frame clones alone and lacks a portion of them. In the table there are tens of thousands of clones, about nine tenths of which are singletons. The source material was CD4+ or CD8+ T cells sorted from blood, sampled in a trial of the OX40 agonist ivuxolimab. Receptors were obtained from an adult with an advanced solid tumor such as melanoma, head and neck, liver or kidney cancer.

In DNA form, the CDR3 reads TGCGCCAGCAGCTTCCGAGACTACCTCCAAGAGACCCAGTACTTC. Its translation: CASSFRDYLQETQYF. The chain is built from TRBV5-1 and TRBJ2-5, with D perhaps matching TRBD2 (5 bases). This CDR3 is 15 amino acids long. V was clipped by 2 bases and J by 1 base, with 12 bases between them. Germline CDR1 and CDR2: SGHRS and YFSETQ.

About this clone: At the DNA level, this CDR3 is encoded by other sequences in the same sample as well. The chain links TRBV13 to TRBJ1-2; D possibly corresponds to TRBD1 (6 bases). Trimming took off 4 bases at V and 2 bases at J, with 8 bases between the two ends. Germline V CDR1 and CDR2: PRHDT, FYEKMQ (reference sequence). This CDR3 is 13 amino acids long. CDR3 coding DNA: TGTGCCAGCAGCTCGGACAGAAACTATGGCTACACCTTC. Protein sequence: CASSSDRNYGYTF.

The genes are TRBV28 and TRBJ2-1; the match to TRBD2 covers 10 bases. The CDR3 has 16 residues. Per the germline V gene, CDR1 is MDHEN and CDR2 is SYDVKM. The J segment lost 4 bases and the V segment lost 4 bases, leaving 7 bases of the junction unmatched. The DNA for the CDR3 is TGTGCCAGCAGTTCTCCATCTAGCGGGAGTTACAATGAGCAGTTCTTC. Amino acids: CASSSPSSGSYNEQFF.

CDR3 amino acids: CASGPRQASWGTDTQYF. The CDR3 region has the DNA TGCGCCAGCGGCCCAAGACAGGCCTCTTGGGGCACAGATACGCAGTATTTT. V and J are TRBV5-1 and TRBJ2-3, with a weak D call TRBD1 (6 bases). CDR1 is SGHRS and CDR2 is YFSETQ in the germline V gene. The ends were cut back, 7 bases at V and 1 base at J, with 22 bases in the middle. There are 17 residues in the CDR3.

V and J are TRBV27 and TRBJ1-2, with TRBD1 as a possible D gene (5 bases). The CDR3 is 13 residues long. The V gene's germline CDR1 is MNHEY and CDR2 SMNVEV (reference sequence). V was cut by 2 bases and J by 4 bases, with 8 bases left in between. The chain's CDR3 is CASSLLGAYGYTF. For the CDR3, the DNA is TGTGCCAGCAGTTTACTAGGGGCCTATGGCTACACCTTC.

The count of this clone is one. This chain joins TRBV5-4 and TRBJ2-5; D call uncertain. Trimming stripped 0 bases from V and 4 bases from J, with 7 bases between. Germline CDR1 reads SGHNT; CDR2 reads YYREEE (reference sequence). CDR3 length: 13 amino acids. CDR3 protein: CASSLGVSETQYF. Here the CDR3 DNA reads TGTGCCAGCAGCTTGGGGGTCTCAGAGACCCAGTACTTC.

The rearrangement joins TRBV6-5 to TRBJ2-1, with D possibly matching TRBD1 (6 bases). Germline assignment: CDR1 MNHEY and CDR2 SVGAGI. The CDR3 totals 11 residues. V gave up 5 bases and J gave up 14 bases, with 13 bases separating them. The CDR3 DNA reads TGTGCCAGCAGTGGACAGTACGGGGAGTTCTTC. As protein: CASSGQYGEFF.

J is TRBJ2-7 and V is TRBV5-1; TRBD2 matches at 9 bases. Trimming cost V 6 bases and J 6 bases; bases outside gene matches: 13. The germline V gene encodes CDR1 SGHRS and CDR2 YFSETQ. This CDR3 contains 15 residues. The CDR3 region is CASKGVAGAAGEQYF. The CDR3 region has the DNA TGCGCCAGCAAAGGGGTAGCGGGAGCTGCAGGCGAGCAGTACTTC.

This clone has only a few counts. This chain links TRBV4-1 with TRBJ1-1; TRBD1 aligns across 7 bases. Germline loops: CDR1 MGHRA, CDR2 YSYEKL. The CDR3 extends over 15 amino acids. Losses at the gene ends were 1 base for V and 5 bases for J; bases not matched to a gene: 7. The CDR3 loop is CASSQGERQGTEAFF. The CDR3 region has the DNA TGCGCCAGCAGCCAAGGGGAGAGACAGGGTACTGAAGCTTTCTTT.

This chain's CDR3 is CASSIVLGSPYNEQFF. The CDR3 DNA sequence: TGTGCCAGTAGTATTGTGTTGGGCTCTCCCTACAATGAGCAGTTCTTC. The chain uses TRBV19 and TRBJ2-1; D not resolved. This CDR3 has 16 residues. CDR1 and CDR2 from the germline V gene are LNHDA and SQIVND (reference sequence). V lost 3 bases and J lost 2, with 14 bases in between.

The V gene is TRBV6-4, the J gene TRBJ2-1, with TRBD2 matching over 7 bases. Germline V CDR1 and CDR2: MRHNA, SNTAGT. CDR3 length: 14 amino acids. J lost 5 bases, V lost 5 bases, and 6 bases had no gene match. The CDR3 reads CASSLSGNNNEQFF. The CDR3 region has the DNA TGTGCCAGCAGTTTGAGCGGGAACAACAATGAGCAGTTCTTC.

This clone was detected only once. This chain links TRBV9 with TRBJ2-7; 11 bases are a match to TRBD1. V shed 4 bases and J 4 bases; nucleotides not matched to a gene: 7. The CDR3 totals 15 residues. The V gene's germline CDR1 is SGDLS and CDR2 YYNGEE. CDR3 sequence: CASSSGTGGAYEQYF. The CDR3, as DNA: TGTGCCAGCAGCTCCGGGACAGGGGGGGCGTACGAGCAGTACTTC.

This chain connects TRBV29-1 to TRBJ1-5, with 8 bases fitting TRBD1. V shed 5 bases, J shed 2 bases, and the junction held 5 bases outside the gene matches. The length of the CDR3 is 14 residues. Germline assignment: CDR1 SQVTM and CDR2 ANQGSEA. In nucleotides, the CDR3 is TGCAGCGTTTCGGCAGGGGGCGGCAATCAGCCCCAGCATTTT. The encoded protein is CSVSAGGGNQPQHF.

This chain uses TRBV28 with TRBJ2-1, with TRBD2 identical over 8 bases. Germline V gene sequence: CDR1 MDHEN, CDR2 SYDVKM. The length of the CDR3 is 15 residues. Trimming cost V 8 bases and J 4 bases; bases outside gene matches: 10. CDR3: CASAPEIAGYNEQFF. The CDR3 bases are TGTGCCAGCGCCCCGGAGATAGCGGGGTACAATGAGCAGTTCTTC.

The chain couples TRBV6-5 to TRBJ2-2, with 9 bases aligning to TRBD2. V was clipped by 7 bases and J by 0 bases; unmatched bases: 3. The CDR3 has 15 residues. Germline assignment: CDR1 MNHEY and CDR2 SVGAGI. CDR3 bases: TGTGCCAGCACCGTAGCGGGGGCGAACACCGGGGAGCTGTTTTTT. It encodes CASTVAGANTGELFF.

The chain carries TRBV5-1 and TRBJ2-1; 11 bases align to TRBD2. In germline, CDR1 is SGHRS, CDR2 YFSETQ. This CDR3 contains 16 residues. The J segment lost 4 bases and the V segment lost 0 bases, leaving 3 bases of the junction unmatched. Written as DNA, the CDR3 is TGCGCCAGCAGCTTGGAGCTAGCGGGAGGTTACAATGAGCAGTTCTTC. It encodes CASSLELAGGYNEQFF.

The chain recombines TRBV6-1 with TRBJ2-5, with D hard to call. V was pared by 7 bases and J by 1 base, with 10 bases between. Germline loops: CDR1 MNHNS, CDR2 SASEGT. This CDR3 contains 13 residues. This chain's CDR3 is CASNFITQETQYF. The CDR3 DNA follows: TGTGCCAGCAACTTCATCACCCAAGAGACCCAGTACTTC.

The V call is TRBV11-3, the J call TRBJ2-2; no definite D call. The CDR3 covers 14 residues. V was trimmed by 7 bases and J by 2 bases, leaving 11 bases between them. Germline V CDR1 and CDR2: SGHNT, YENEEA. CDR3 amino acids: CASTFGPNTGELFF. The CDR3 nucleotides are TGTGCCAGCACCTTTGGGCCTAACACCGGGGAGCTGTTTTTT.

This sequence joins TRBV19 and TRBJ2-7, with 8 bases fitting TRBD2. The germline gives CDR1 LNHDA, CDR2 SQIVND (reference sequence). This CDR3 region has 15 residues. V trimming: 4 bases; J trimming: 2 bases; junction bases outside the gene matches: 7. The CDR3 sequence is CASSRGSGDPYEQYF. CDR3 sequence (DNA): TGTGCCAGTAGTAGAGGTAGCGGGGATCCCTACGAGCAGTACTTC.

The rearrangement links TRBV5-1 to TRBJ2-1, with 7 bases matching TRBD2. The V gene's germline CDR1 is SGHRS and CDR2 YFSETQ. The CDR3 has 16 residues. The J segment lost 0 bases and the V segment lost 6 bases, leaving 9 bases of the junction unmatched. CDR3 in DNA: TGCGCCAGCACTAGCGGAGGAGGGAGCTCCTACAATGAGCAGTTCTTC. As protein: CASTSGGGSSYNEQFF.

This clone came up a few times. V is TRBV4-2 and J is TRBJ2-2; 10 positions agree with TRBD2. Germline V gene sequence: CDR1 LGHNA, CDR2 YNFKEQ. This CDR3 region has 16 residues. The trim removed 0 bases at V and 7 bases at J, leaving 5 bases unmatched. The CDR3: CASSQDSLAGVGELFF. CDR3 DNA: TGTGCCAGCAGCCAAGATTCTCTAGCGGGGGTCGGGGAGCTGTTTTTT.

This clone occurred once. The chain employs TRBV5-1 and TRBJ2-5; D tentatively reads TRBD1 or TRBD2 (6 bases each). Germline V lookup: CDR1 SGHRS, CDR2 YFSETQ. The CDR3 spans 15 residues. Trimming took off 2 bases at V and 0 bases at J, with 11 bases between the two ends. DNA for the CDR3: TGCGCCAGCAGCTTAGAGGGGGGTTACCAAGAGACCCAGTACTTC. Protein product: CASSLEGGYQETQYF.

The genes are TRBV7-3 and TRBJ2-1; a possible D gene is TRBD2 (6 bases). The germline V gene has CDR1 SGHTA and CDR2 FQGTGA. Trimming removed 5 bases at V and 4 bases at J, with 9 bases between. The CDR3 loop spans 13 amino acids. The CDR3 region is CASSLGTYNEQFF. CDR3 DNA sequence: TGTGCCAGCAGCCTTGGGACTTACAATGAGCAGTTCTTC.

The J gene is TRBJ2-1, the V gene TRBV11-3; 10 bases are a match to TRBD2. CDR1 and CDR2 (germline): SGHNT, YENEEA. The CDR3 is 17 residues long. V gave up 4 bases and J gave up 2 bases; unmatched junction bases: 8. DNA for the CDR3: TGTGCCAGCAGCTCCGCTAGCGGGGGAGCACCCTACAATGAGCAGTTCTTC. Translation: CASSSASGGAPYNEQFF.

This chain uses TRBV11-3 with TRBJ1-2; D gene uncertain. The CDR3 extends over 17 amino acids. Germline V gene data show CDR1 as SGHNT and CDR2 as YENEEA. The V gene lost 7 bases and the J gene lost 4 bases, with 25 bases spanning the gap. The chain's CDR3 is CASIVTVGDREGYGYTF. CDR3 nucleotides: TGTGCCAGCATCGTTACTGTGGGCGACCGGGAAGGCTATGGCTACACCTTC.

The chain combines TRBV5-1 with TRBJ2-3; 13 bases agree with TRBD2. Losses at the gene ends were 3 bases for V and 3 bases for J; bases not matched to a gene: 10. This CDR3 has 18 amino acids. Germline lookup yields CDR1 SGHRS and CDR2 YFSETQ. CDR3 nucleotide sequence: TGCGCCAGCAGCTCAGGGACTAGCGGGAATAGTTTTACAGATACGCAGTATTTT. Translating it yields CASSSGTSGNSFTDTQYF.

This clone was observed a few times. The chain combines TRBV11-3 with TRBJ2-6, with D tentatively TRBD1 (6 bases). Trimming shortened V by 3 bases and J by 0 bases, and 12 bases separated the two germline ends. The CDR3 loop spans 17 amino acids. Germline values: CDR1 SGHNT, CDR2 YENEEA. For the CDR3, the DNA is TGTGCCAGCAGCTTGAAAGGGGGTTCCTCTGGGGCCAACGTCCTGACTTTC. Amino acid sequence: CASSLKGGSSGANVLTF.

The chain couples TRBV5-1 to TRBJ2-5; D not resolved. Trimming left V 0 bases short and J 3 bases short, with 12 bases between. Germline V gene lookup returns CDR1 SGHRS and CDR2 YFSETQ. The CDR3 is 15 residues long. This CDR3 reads CASSLAPSGEETQYF. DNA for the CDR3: TGCGCCAGCAGCTTGGCCCCAAGTGGGGAAGAGACCCAGTACTTC.